One and the same sample provided the 22 T cell receptor beta chains below, sequenced in a study of beta chain features in type 1 diabetes. cDNA synthesis used the whole RNA isolate, giving expressed TCRB sequences. Libraries were prepared by immunoSEQ multiplex PCR; TCRdb keeps only in-frame clonotypes and omits some of them. The sample gives hundreds of thousands of clones, around 16% of which show up once; about 0.093% is in the top ten. Source material: naive CD4+ T cells from blood. All receptors come from a man aged 18 to 30 in good health.

This clone has more than one count but fewer than ten. The chain combines TRBV15 with TRBJ1-1; TRBD1 is a possible D gene (5 bases). The length of the CDR3 is 15 residues. Per germline, CDR1 LNHNV and CDR2 YYDKDF (reference sequence). Trimming stripped 0 bases from V and 4 bases from J, with 12 bases between. CDR3 sequence reads: CATSRDSAGRTEAFF. Written as DNA, the CDR3 is TGTGCCACCAGCAGAGATTCTGCAGGGCGCACTGAAGCTTTCTTT.

Regarding this clone: The same CDR3 can be traced to other DNA sequences in this sample. The gene calls are TRBV5-1 and TRBJ2-5; 10 bases fit TRBD2. Trimming removed 0 bases from V and 4 bases from J; junction bases left unmatched: 6. Germline CDR1 and CDR2: SGHRS and YFSETQ. The CDR3 spans 16 residues. CDR3: CASSLALAGVGETQYF. The DNA for the CDR3 is TGCGCCAGCAGCTTGGCGCTAGCGGGAGTAGGAGAGACCCAGTACTTC.

The chain recombines TRBV7-3 with TRBJ2-1; D is possibly TRBD1 or TRBD2 (6 bases each). This CDR3 has 15 residues. CDR1 and CDR2 from the germline V gene are SGHTA and FQGTGA. The ends were cut back, 4 bases at V and 0 bases at J, with 10 bases in the middle. CDR3 DNA sequence: TGTGCCAGCAGCTCCGGGGGCCACTCCTACAATGAGCAGTTCTTC. This gives the protein CASSSGGHSYNEQFF.

This clone turned up a few times. This sequence joins TRBV18 and TRBJ2-1; tentatively, D is TRBD2 (6 bases). This CDR3 is built from 15 residues. Trimming stripped 8 bases from V and 5 bases from J, with 19 bases between. Germline V gene sequence: CDR1 KGHSH, CDR2 LQKENI. The CDR3 DNA sequence: TGTGCCAGCCTGGAGGGCATCCCCCGAAACAATGAGCAGTTCTTC. Amino acids: CASLEGIPRNNEQFF.

This chain joins TRBV27 and TRBJ2-1; D is perhaps TRBD1 (7 bases). The V gene lost 8 bases and the J gene lost 1 base, with 15 bases spanning the gap. Germline CDR1 and CDR2: MNHEY and SMNVEV (reference sequence). The CDR3 has 15 residues. CDR3 sequence reads: CASGLQGRSYNEQFF. The CDR3 DNA reads TGTGCCAGCGGATTACAGGGGAGGTCCTACAATGAGCAGTTCTTC.

In its sample, this clone was seen a few times. The gene calls are TRBV9 and TRBJ2-7, with 7 bases fitting TRBD1. The V gene end was trimmed by 3 bases and the J gene end by 4 bases; junction bases not matched to a gene: 10. The CDR3 covers 15 residues. Germline loops: CDR1 SGDLS, CDR2 YYNGEE. The CDR3 here is CASSAHRGRGYEQYF. The CDR3 bases are TGTGCCAGCAGCGCCCACAGGGGTAGAGGATACGAGCAGTACTTC.

The V call is TRBV29-1, the J call TRBJ2-5; D gene ambiguous. This CDR3 contains 13 residues. Germline V gene data show CDR1 as SQVTM and CDR2 as ANQGSEA. V was trimmed by 3 bases and J by 7 bases, leaving 15 bases between them. The CDR3 region is CSVESTTSGTQYF. DNA of the CDR3: TGCAGCGTTGAGTCGACGACGTCTGGGACCCAGTACTTC.

The V and J genes are TRBV6-5 and TRBJ2-1, with 9 bases matching TRBD2. V was clipped by 2 bases and J by 4 bases; unmatched bases: 3. Germline values: CDR1 MNHEY, CDR2 SVGAGI. CDR3 length equals 15 residues. The CDR3 DNA follows: TGTGCCAGCAGTTACGGCGGGAGGGGATACAATGAGCAGTTCTTC. Translation gives CASSYGGRGYNEQFF.

A few counts support this clone. V usage is TRBV11-2 and J usage is TRBJ2-7, with D perhaps TRBD1 (6 bases). Trimming stripped 4 bases from V and 3 bases from J, with 16 bases between. The germline V gene has CDR1 SGHAT and CDR2 FQNNGV. CDR3 length: 15 residues. The CDR3: CASSYRQDSIYEQYF. CDR3 bases: TGTGCCAGCAGCTACCGACAGGACTCCATCTACGAGCAGTACTTC.

This clone appeared a few times. Additional DNA sequences in this sample encode the identical CDR3. This chain links TRBV18 with TRBJ2-5, with D unclear. Germline CDR1 KGHSH, CDR2 LQKENI. V shed 4 bases and J shed 5 bases, with 2 bases lying between them. This CDR3 comprises 10 residues. The CDR3 is CASSQETQYF. Here the CDR3 DNA reads TGTGCCAGCTCACAGGAGACCCAGTACTTC.

The chain has TRBV7-8 and TRBJ1-1; D gene uncertain. This CDR3 has 12 residues. With 1 base removed from V and 7 bases from J, the gap between germline ends came to 7 bases. Germline lookup yields CDR1 SGHVS and CDR2 FQNEAQ. CDR3: CASSLVRGEAFF. In nucleotides, the CDR3 is TGTGCCAGCAGCTTAGTCAGAGGTGAAGCTTTCTTT. The whole variable domain, filled in from reference TRBV7-8 and TRBJ1-1, reads GAGVSQSPRYKVAKRGQDVALRCDPISGHVSLFWYQQALGQGPEFLTYFQNEAQLDKSGLPSDRFFAERPEGSVSTLKIQRTQQEDSAVYLCASSLVRGEAFFGQGTRLTVV.

This clone came up a few times. V gene TRBV7-2 combines with J gene TRBJ2-3, with 10 bases fitting TRBD2. CDR3 size: 15 residues. Germline CDR1 is SGHTA and CDR2 is FQGNSA. V gave up 4 bases and J gave up 1 base; unmatched junction bases: 2. CDR3: CASSSGLAGTDTQYF. CDR3 nucleotide sequence: TGTGCCAGCAGCTCTGGACTAGCGGGCACAGATACGCAGTATTTT.

This clone was picked up a small number of times. V usage is TRBV28 and J usage is TRBJ2-5; 11 nucleotides align to TRBD2. The germline gives CDR1 MDHEN, CDR2 SYDVKM. Germline trimming cut 3 bases from V and 1 base from J; bases unmatched to any gene: 10. The length of the CDR3 is 18 residues. The CDR3 protein is CASSFGTSGLGGQETQYF. CDR3 bases: TGTGCCAGCAGTTTCGGGACTAGCGGCCTTGGGGGCCAAGAGACCCAGTACTTC.

This clone occurred a few times. Within the sample, other DNA sequences also encode this same CDR3. The chain couples TRBV7-2 to TRBJ2-7; D is possibly TRBD1 (5 bases). The CDR3 is 14 amino acids. The germline CDR1 and CDR2 sequences are SGHTA and FQGNSA. The V and J ends lost 1 base and 3 bases respectively, with 10 bases between them. In DNA, the CDR3 is TGTGCCAGCAGCTTAGGCCAGGGAAACTACGAGCAGTACTTC. Translation: CASSLGQGNYEQYF.

The chain couples TRBV4-1 to TRBJ1-5; D unclear. The V end was cut by 1 base, the J end by 4 bases, with 11 bases between. The CDR3 is made up of 15 amino acids. Germline CDR1 is MGHRA and CDR2 is YSYEKL. The CDR3, as DNA: TGCGCCAGCAGCCAAGTCCAAGGGATGAATCAGCCCCAGCATTTT. Its translation: CASSQVQGMNQPQHF.

V and J are TRBV4-1 and TRBJ2-7; tentatively, D is TRBD2 (6 bases). V shed 0 bases and J shed 2 bases, with 11 bases lying between them. This CDR3 has 15 amino acids. Germline CDR1 MGHRA, CDR2 YSYEKL. CDR3 coding DNA: TGCGCCAGCAGCCAAGAGCGGCGGGACGCCTACGAGCAGTACTTC. Residues: CASSQERRDAYEQYF.

The chain links TRBV10-3 to TRBJ1-5, with D possibly being TRBD1 (5 bases). V lost 6 bases to trimming and J lost 0 bases, with 12 bases between them. This CDR3 contains 15 residues. Germline V gene data show CDR1 as ENHRY and CDR2 as SYGVKD. The CDR3 loop is CAIRSGLDSNQPQHF. The CDR3, as DNA: TGTGCCATCAGATCGGGGCTAGATAGCAATCAGCCCCAGCATTTT.

The V call is TRBV7-9, the J call TRBJ2-7; D gene uncertain. The germline gives CDR1 SEHNR, CDR2 FQNEAQ (reference sequence). The CDR3 is made up of 14 amino acids. The ends were cut back, 1 base at V and 3 bases at J, with 10 bases in the middle. CDR3 sequence (DNA): TGTGCCAGCAGCTTAGTATTGCAGGTCTACGAGCAGTACTTC. Translation gives CASSLVLQVYEQYF.

This clone was seen more than once but under ten times. The chain employs TRBV14 and TRBJ2-2; possibly TRBD1 or TRBD2 for D (5 bases each). Germline-derived CDR1 and CDR2 are SGHDN and FVKESK. Trimming pared 0 bases from V and 9 bases from J, leaving 11 bases between. The CDR3 extends over 14 amino acids. The CDR3 reads CASSQDVWGRELFF. The CDR3, as DNA: TGTGCCAGCAGCCAAGATGTCTGGGGGAGGGAGCTGTTTTTT.

This clone occurred a few times. The DNA of the CDR3 is TGTGCCAGCAGTTCAATCCCGACAGGGTGGTACTTC. Translated, it gives CASSSIPTGWYF. V and J are TRBV6-5 and TRBJ2-7; 7 positions match TRBD1. The CDR3 runs 12 residues. CDR1 MNHEY and CDR2 SVGAGI come from the germline V gene. V lost 4 bases and J lost 12; bases outside the gene matches: 9.

This clone has a handful of counts. The V call is TRBV18, the J call TRBJ1-5, with D maybe TRBD1 (5 bases). CDR3 size: 17 residues. Looked up from germline, CDR1 is KGHSH and CDR2 is LQKENI. V shed 2 bases and J shed 0 bases, with 14 bases lying between them. The CDR3 DNA reads as TGTGCCAGCTCACCAACGAGAGGGGAACATAGCAATCAGCCCCAGCATTTT. It encodes CASSPTRGEHSNQPQHF.

This clone appeared a few times. This sequence joins TRBV19 and TRBJ2-1; D may be TRBD1 or TRBD2 (5 bases each). Trimming removed 7 bases at V and 4 bases at J, with 14 bases between. Per the germline V gene, CDR1 is LNHDA and CDR2 is SQIVND (reference sequence). The length of the CDR3 is 14 residues. The CDR3 nucleotides are TGTGCCAGTAAGTTGGGGGACCTTTACAATGAGCAGTTCTTC. Translated: CASKLGDLYNEQFF.